One and the same sample provided the 23 T cell receptor beta chains below, sequenced in a study of T cells in tuberculosis. The repertoire was sequenced with immunoSEQ multiplex PCR; TCRdb's copy has only in-frame clones and lacks some. The table lists over 25,000 clones, around 90% of them singletons. As to time point: new active TB diagnosis, blood taken before or within 7 days of starting treatment. The sample in question was PBMCs, obtained at tuberculosis diagnosis. These receptors all stem from an adult with tuberculosis.

The rearrangement joins TRBV2 to TRBJ2-6, with 11 nucleotides matching TRBD1. Trimming took 6 bases from V and 2 from J; bases not matched to a gene: 6. The CDR3 sequence is 17 residues long. The germline gives CDR1 SNHLY, CDR2 FYNNEI. CDR3 sequence (DNA): TGTGCCAGCAGCGCGGGACAGGGGGTTGCTGGGGCCAACGTCCTGACTTTC. This translates into CASSAGQGVAGANVLTF.

This chain links TRBV5-5 with TRBJ2-7; D possibly corresponds to TRBD1 (6 bases). The V end lost 3 bases, the J end lost 4 bases, and 17 bases lay between the germline ends. CDR3 length: 15 residues. Germline loops: CDR1 SGHKS, CDR2 YYEKEE (reference sequence). The DNA of the CDR3 is TGTGCCAGCAGCTCGTATTACAGGGACCCTTACGAGCAGTACTTC. This translates into CASSSYYRDPYEQYF. Full variable domain (remainder filled in from reference TRBV5-5 and TRBJ2-7): DAGVTQSPTHLIKTRGQQVTLRCSPISGHKSVSWYQQVLGQGPQFIFQYYEKEERGRGNFPDRFSARQFPNYSSELNVNALLLGDSALYLCASSSYYRDPYEQYFGPGTRLTVT.

In this sample, this clone turned up once. The chain joins TRBV7-9 to TRBJ2-3, with 9 bases matching TRBD2. The trim removed 5 bases at V and 0 bases at J, leaving 6 bases unmatched. The germline V gene encodes CDR1 SEHNR and CDR2 FQNEAQ (reference sequence). CDR3 length: 16 amino acids. The CDR3 region is CASSGLGTSSTDTQYF. The CDR3 DNA reads as TGTGCCAGCAGCGGCCTTGGGACTAGCAGCACAGATACGCAGTATTTT.

V gene TRBV19 combines with J gene TRBJ1-5; D gene ambiguous. Looked up from germline, CDR1 is LNHDA and CDR2 is SQIVND (reference sequence). The CDR3 length is 15 residues. Trimming took 3 bases from V and 4 from J, leaving 13 bases between them. CDR3 bases: TGTGCCAGTAGTATGGGTCCGGAGAGAAATCAGCCCCAGCATTTT. Amino acids: CASSMGPERNQPQHF.

The gene calls are TRBV4-1 and TRBJ1-4, with a possible D match to TRBD1 (6 bases). Germline CDR1 and CDR2: MGHRA and YSYEKL. The V end lost 3 bases, the J end lost 3 bases, and 14 bases lay between the germline ends. The CDR3 spans 16 residues. The CDR3 bases are TGCGCCAGCAGCCACGTGGTGGGGGCAGCTAATGAAAAACTGTTTTTT. Translation: CASSHVVGAANEKLFF.

The CDR3 DNA reads as TGCGCCAGCAGCCGGGCCCCTAACACTGAAGCTTTCTTT. Translated: CASSRAPNTEAFF. The chain recombines TRBV4-1 with TRBJ1-1, with no clear D. This CDR3 comprises 13 residues. Germline-derived CDR1 and CDR2 are MGHRA and YSYEKL. V lost 4 bases and J lost 2, with 8 bases in between.

CDR3 nucleotides: TGTGCCAGCAGCAACCAGACAGGGAGCCACGAGCAGTACTTC. Translation gives CASSNQTGSHEQYF. The chain carries TRBV21-1 and TRBJ2-7; the table's D call, TRBD1, was not checked against the DNA. TRBV21-1 is a pseudogene. CDR3 length: 14 amino acids.

This sequence joins TRBV7-8 and TRBJ2-7, with 13 positions matching TRBD2. After removal of 5 bases from V and 7 bases from J, the junction contained 8 bases not matched to a gene. The germline CDR1 and CDR2 sequences are SGHVS and FQNEAQ. The length of the CDR3 is 15 residues. The CDR3 sequence: CASSTLAGGLGEQYF. CDR3 sequence (DNA): TGTGCCAGCAGCACACTAGCGGGGGGGCTGGGGGAGCAGTACTTC. Together with reference TRBV7-8 and TRBJ2-7, the CDR3 gives the full variable domain: GAGVSQSPRYKVAKRGQDVALRCDPISGHVSLFWYQQALGQGPEFLTYFQNEAQLDKSGLPSDRFFAERPEGSVSTLKIQRTQQEDSAVYLCASSTLAGGLGEQYFGPGTRLTVT.

This chain connects TRBV19 to TRBJ1-2, with 11 nucleotides matching TRBD1. CDR1 LNHDA and CDR2 SQIVND come from the germline V gene (reference sequence). Trimming removed 6 bases from V and 4 bases from J; junction bases left unmatched: 7. This CDR3 comprises 15 residues. For the CDR3, the DNA is TGTGCCAGTAGCACCGGGACAGGGGGTATCTATGGCTACACCTTC. It is translated as CASSTGTGGIYGYTF.

The rearrangement joins TRBV5-6 to TRBJ1-2; 7 bases fit TRBD1. With V trimmed by 0 bases and J by 8 bases, 13 bases remained unmatched. The CDR3 sequence is 16 residues long. Germline V gives CDR1 SGHDT, CDR2 YYEEEE. CDR3 DNA: TGTGCCAGCAGCTTGGAGTTAGGACAGGTTGGATGGGGCTACACCTTC. Its protein is CASSLELGQVGWGYTF. The full variable domain, its missing parts supplied by reference TRBV5-6 and TRBJ1-2, is DAGVTQSPTHLIKTRGQQVTLRCSPKSGHDTVSWYQQALGQGPQFIFQYYEEEERQRGNFPDRFSGHQFPNYSSELNVNALLLGDSALYLCASSLELGQVGWGYTFGSGTRLTVV.

The rearrangement joins TRBV9 to TRBJ2-1; no reliable D call. V lost 4 bases to trimming and J lost 6 bases, with 14 bases between them. The germline V gene has CDR1 SGDLS and CDR2 YYNGEE. The CDR3 runs to 14 residues. The CDR3 region has the DNA TGTGCCAGCAGCACACGGGTCGGAGTCAATGAGCAGTTCTTC. Translation: CASSTRVGVNEQFF.

The chain combines TRBV7-8 with TRBJ2-3; 9 bases agree with TRBD2. Germline CDR1 is SGHVS and CDR2 is FQNEAQ. The CDR3 is 17 residues long. The V gene end was trimmed by 1 base and the J gene end by 4 bases; junction bases not matched to a gene: 9. CDR3 DNA sequence: TGTGCCAGCAGCTTAGTTGTGGCGGGGGGGCCGGCAGATACGCAGTATTTT. Translation: CASSLVVAGGPADTQYF.

The rearrangement joins TRBV9 to TRBJ1-3; unclear D gene. The CDR3 totals 14 residues. V shed 0 bases and J shed 0 bases, with 4 bases lying between them. Per the germline V gene, CDR1 is SGDLS and CDR2 is YYNGEE. The CDR3 loop is CASSVAGSGNTIYF. DNA of the CDR3: TGTGCCAGCAGCGTAGCCGGCTCTGGAAACACCATATATTTT.

This chain links TRBV6-5 with TRBJ1-2; D is uncertain. The CDR3 length is 11 residues. Trimming took off 6 bases at V and 0 bases at J, with 2 bases between the two ends. CDR1 is MNHEY and CDR2 is SVGAGI in the germline V gene. The CDR3 sequence: CASSTNYGYTF. The CDR3, as DNA: TGTGCCAGCAGCACTAACTATGGCTACACCTTC.

The chain couples TRBV18 to TRBJ2-7; D is ambiguous. This CDR3 spans 12 amino acids. Germline CDR1 reads KGHSH; CDR2 reads LQKENI. V was clipped by 6 bases and J by 0 bases, with 6 bases between them. This CDR3 is CASSPSSYEQYF. The CDR3 bases are TGTGCCAGCTCTCCTAGCTCCTACGAGCAGTACTTC. The full variable domain, with the rest looked up from reference TRBV18 and TRBJ2-7, is NAGVMQNPRHLVRRRGQEARLRCSPMKGHSHVYWYRQLPEEGLKFMVYLQKENIIDESGMPKERFSAEFPKEGPSILRIQQVVRGDSAAYFCASSPSSYEQYFGPGTRLTVT.

This clone turned up a few times. V is TRBV5-5 and J is TRBJ2-1; D gene ambiguous. Trimming left V 4 bases short and J 4 bases short, with 6 bases between. Germline V gene lookup returns CDR1 SGHKS and CDR2 YYEKEE (reference sequence). The CDR3 consists of 12 residues. The CDR3 region has the DNA TGTGCCAGCAGCCTAGATTACAATGAGCAGTTCTTC. It is translated as CASSLDYNEQFF.

J is TRBJ2-3 and V is TRBV30; 7 bases line up with TRBD1. Per germline, CDR1 GTSNPN and CDR2 SVGIG (reference sequence). After removal of 5 bases from V and 3 bases from J, the junction contained 11 bases not matched to a gene. CDR3 size: 15 residues. The CDR3 nucleotides are TGTGCCTGGGGGGGACAGACAAAGAGGACAGATACGCAGTATTTT. Protein product: CAWGGQTKRTDTQYF. Full variable domain (remainder filled in from reference TRBV30 and TRBJ2-3): SQTIHQWPATLVQPVGSPLSLECTVEGTSNPNLYWYRQAAGRGLQLLFYSVGIGQISSEVPQNLSASRPQDRQFILSSKKLLLSDSGFYLCAWGGQTKRTDTQYFGPGTRLTVL.

This chain joins TRBV7-2 and TRBJ2-1; 8 bases are shared with TRBD2. J gave up 7 bases and V 1 base, and 0 bases lay outside the gene matches. The CDR3 runs to 13 residues. Germline V gene sequence: CDR1 SGHTA, CDR2 FQGNSA. CDR3 region: CASSLGGRNEQFF. The CDR3 DNA sequence: TGTGCCAGCAGCTTAGGCGGGAGGAATGAGCAGTTCTTC.

The V and J genes are TRBV5-1 and TRBJ2-7; tentatively, D is TRBD2 (6 bases). The V and J ends lost 5 bases and 1 base respectively, with 7 bases between them. The length of the CDR3 is 12 residues. The germline gives CDR1 SGHRS, CDR2 YFSETQ. CDR3 in amino acids: CASRAGSYEQYF. Written as DNA, the CDR3 is TGCGCCAGCAGGGCGGGGTCCTACGAGCAGTACTTC.

The chain carries TRBV6-5 and TRBJ2-1; D is perhaps TRBD1 (6 bases). This CDR3 spans 14 amino acids. V lost 2 bases, J lost 8 bases, and 13 bases lay in between. The V gene's germline CDR1 is MNHEY and CDR2 SVGAGI. The CDR3 DNA sequence: TGTGCCAGCAGTTACGGGCAGGGGTGGGATGAGCAGTTCTTC. It encodes CASSYGQGWDEQFF.

The CDR3 DNA reads as TGTGCCAGCAGCCCCCAGGGTGGTGAAAAACTGTTTTTT. Protein product: CASSPQGGEKLFF. The chain employs TRBV4-2 and TRBJ1-4, with D possibly TRBD1 on 5 matching bases. V lost 4 bases to trimming and J lost 7 bases, with 10 bases between them. The CDR3 totals 13 residues. The V gene's germline CDR1 is LGHNA and CDR2 YNFKEQ.

V and J are TRBV5-1 and TRBJ2-3; D remains unclear. The CDR3 spans 15 residues. Trimming removed 1 base at V and 0 bases at J, with 9 bases between. Germline-derived CDR1 and CDR2 are SGHRS and YFSETQ. The CDR3 DNA is TGCGCCAGCAGCTTGTTAACAGACAGCACAGATACGCAGTATTTT. Amino acids: CASSLLTDSTDTQYF.

This chain links TRBV30 with TRBJ1-2; TRBD1 might be the D (6 bases). The V end lost 3 bases, the J end lost 8 bases, and 10 bases lay between the germline ends. CDR3 length: 11 amino acids. The germline gives CDR1 GTSNPN, CDR2 SVGIG (reference sequence). The CDR3 spells CAWSPGGGYTF. The CDR3 DNA reads TGTGCCTGGAGCCCGGGGGGCGGCTACACCTTC.